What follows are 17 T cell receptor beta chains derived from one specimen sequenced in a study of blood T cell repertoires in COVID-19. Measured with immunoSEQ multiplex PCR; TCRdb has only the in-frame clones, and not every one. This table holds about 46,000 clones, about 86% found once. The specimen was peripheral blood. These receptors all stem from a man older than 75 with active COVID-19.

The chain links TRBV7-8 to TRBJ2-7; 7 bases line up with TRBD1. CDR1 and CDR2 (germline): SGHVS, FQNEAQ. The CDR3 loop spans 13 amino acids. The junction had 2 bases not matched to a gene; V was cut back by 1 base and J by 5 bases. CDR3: CASSLGGGNEQYF. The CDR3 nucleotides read TGTGCCAGCAGCTTAGGAGGGGGCAACGAGCAGTACTTC.

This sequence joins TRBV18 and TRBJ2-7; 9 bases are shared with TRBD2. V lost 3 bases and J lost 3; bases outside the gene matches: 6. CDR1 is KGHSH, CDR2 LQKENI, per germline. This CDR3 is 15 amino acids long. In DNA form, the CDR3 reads TGTGCCAGCTCACCCACCCGGCGGGAGGGCTACGAGCAGTACTTC. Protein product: CASSPTRREGYEQYF. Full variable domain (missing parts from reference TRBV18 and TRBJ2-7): NAGVMQNPRHLVRRRGQEARLRCSPMKGHSHVYWYRQLPEEGLKFMVYLQKENIIDESGMPKERFSAEFPKEGPSILRIQQVVRGDSAAYFCASSPTRREGYEQYFGPGTRLTVT.

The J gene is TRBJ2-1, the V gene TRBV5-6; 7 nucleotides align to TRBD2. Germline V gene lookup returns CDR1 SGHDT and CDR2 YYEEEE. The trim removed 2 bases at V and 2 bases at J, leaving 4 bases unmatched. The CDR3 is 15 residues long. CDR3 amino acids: CASSLGTNTYNEQFF. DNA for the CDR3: TGTGCCAGCAGCTTAGGGACTAACACCTACAATGAGCAGTTCTTC.

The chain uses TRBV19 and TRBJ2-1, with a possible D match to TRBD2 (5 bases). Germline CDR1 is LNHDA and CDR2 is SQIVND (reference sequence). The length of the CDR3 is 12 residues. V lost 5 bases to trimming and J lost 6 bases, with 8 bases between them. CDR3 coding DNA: TGTGCCAGTAGTGCGACTACCAATGAGCAGTTCTTC. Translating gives CASSATTNEQFF.

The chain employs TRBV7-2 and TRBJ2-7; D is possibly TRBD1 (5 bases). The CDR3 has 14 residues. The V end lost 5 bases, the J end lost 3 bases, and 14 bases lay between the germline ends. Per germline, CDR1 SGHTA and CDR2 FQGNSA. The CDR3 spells CASSLTGANYEQYF. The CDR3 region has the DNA TGTGCCAGCAGCCTTACAGGAGCGAACTACGAGCAGTACTTC.

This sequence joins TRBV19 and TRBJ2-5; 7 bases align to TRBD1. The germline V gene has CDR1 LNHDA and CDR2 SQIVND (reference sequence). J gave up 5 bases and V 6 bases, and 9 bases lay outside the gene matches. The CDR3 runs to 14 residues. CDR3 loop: CASRPRGLEETQYF. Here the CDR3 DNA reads TGTGCCAGTAGACCTAGGGGGCTTGAGGAGACCCAGTACTTC.

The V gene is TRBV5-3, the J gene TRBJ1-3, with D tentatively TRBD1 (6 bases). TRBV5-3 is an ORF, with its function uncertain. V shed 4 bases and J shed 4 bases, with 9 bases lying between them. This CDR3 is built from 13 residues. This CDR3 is CARSPGQGNTIYF. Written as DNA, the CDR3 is TGTGCCAGAAGCCCCGGACAGGGAAACACCATATATTTT.

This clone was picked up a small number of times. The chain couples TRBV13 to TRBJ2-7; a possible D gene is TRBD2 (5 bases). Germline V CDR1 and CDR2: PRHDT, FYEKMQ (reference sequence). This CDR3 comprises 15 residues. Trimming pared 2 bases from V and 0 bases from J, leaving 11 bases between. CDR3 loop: CASSLNGDYSYEQYF. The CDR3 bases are TGTGCCAGCAGCTTAAACGGTGACTACTCCTACGAGCAGTACTTC.

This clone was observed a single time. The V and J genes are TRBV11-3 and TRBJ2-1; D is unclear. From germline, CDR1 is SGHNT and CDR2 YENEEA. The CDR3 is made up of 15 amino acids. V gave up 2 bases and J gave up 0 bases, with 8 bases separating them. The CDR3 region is CASSLRTGSYNEQFF. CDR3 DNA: TGTGCCAGCAGCTTACGTACGGGCTCCTACAATGAGCAGTTCTTC.

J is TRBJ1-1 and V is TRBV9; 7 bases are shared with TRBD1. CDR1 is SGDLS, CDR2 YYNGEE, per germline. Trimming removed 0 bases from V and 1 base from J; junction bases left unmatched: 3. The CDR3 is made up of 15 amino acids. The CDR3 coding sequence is TGTGCCAGCAGCGTAGGAGCAGGGGGGAACACTGAAGCTTTCTTT. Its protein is CASSVGAGGNTEAFF.

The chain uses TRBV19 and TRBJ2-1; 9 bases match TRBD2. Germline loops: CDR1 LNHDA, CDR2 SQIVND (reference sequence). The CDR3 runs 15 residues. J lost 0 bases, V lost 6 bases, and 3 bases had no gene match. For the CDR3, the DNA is TGTGCCAGTAGCCTAGCGGGAAGCTCCTACAATGAGCAGTTCTTC. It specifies CASSLAGSSYNEQFF.

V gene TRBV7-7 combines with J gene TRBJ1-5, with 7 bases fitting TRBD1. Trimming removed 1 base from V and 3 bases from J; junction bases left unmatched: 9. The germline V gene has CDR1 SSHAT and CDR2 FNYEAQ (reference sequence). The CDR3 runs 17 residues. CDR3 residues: CASSLVSVTGNNQPQHF. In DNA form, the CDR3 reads TGTGCCAGCAGCTTAGTGTCGGTGACAGGGAACAATCAGCCCCAGCATTTT.

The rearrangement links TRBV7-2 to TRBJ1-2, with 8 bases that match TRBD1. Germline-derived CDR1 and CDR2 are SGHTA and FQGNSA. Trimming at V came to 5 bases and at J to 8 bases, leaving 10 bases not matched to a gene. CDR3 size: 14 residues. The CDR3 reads CASSRQTGVEGYTF. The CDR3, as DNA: TGTGCCAGCAGCCGTCAGACAGGGGTGGAGGGCTACACCTTC.

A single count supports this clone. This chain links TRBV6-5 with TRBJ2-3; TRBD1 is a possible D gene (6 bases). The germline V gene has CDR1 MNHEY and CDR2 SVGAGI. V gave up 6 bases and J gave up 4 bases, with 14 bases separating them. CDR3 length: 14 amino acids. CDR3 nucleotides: TGTGCCAGCAGACAGGGAGAGAACGCAGATACGCAGTATTTT. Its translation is CASRQGENADTQYF.

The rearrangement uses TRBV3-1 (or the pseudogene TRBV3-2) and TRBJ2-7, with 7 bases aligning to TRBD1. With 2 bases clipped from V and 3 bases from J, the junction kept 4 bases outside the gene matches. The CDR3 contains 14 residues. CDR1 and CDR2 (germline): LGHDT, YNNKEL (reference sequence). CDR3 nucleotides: TGTGCCAGCAGCCAAACAGGGGCCTACTACGAGCAGTACTTC. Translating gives CASSQTGAYYEQYF.

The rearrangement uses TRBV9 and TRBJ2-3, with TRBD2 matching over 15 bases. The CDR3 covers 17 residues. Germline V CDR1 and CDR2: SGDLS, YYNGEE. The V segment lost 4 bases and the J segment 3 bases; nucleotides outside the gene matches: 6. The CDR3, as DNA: TGTGCCAGCAGCCCTGGACTAGCGGGAGGGGGGACAGATACGCAGTATTTT. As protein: CASSPGLAGGGTDTQYF.

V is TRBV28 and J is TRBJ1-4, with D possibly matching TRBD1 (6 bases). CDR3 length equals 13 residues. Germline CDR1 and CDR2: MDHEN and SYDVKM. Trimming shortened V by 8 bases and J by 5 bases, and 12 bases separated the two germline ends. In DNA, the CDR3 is TGTGCCAGCGAAGACAGGTCAAATGAAAAACTGTTTTTT. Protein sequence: CASEDRSNEKLFF.